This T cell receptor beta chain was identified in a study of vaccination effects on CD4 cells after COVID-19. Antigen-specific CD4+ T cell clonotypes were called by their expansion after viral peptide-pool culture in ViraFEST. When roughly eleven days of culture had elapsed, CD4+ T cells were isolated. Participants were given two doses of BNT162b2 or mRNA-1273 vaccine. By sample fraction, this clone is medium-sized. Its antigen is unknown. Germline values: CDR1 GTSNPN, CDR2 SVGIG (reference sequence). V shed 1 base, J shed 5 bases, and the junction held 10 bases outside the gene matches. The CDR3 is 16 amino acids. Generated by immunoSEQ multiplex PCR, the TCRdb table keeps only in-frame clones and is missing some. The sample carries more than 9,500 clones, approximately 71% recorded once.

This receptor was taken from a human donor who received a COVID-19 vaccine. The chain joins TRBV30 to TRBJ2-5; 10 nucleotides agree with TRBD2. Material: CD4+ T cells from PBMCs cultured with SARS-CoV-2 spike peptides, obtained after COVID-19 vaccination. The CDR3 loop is CAWSGSAGGAHETQYF. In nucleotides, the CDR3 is TGTGCCTGGAGTGGATCAGCGGGGGGGGCCCATGAGACCCAGTACTTC.